Reported below is one TCR beta chain. The entry originates in a study of early T cells in non-severe SARS-CoV-2 infection. TCRdb recomputed calls from the 5' RACE reads with MiXCR, one row per CDR3 protein. The data hold about 64,000 distinct CDR3 sequences, with roughly 14% observed a single time. This CDR3 spans 12 amino acids. This sequence was found in an adult who was a healthcare worker with PCR-confirmed SARS-CoV-2 infection or an uninfected control (not recorded which). Sequencing was done on a sample of whole blood. The rearrangement links TRBV21-1 to TRBJ2-7. TRBV21-1 is described as a pseudogene. The CDR3 DNA reads TGTGCCAGGACTGATTCCTCTCGCGAGCAGTACTTC. Protein sequence: CARTDSSREQYF.